The 26 T cell receptor beta chains below come from one sample, sequenced in a study of Graves' ophthalmopathy and Graves' hyperthyroidism. RNA transcripts yielded amplified TCR beta CDR3 regions. First-round RT-PCR relied on HTBI primers, and a second-round multiplex PCR came next. TCRdb reprocessed the multiplex PCR reads via MiXCR and lists one record per CDR3 protein. The table includes hundreds of thousands of distinct CDR3 sequences, around a fifth detected once. Sequenced material: peripheral blood. The receptors come from a woman aged 18-29 years with stable Graves' hyperthyroidism. Some clones in this sample may be carry-over from other donors' samples.

In this sample, this clonotype turned up a few times. The chain links TRBV11-1 to TRBJ2-7, with D possibly TRBD1 on 5 matching bases. Germline lookup yields CDR1 SGHAT and CDR2 FQDESV (reference sequence). V lost 7 bases to trimming and J lost 5 bases, with 27 bases between them. This CDR3 spans 17 amino acids. The CDR3, as DNA: TGTGCCAGCACCTCTATGTATATAGGGGATGAAAGAAACGAGCAGTACTTC. Protein sequence: CASTSMYIGDERNEQYF.

This clonotype was counted at least ten times. This chain uses TRBV30 with TRBJ2-7; D gene unclear. V lost 0 bases to trimming and J lost 5 bases, with 23 bases between them. The CDR3 contains 17 residues. Germline V CDR1 and CDR2: GTSNPN, SVGIG (reference sequence). The CDR3 spells CAWSVGVSPSRVHEQYF. The CDR3 DNA reads TGTGCCTGGAGTGTAGGTGTAAGTCCTAGTCGGGTCCACGAGCAGTACTTC.

This clonotype came up many times. V usage is TRBV3-1 and J usage is TRBJ2-7; a possible D gene is TRBD2 (5 bases). This CDR3 is 12 amino acids long. V lost 4 bases and J 1 base, leaving 5 bases between the germline ends. Per germline, CDR1 LGHDT and CDR2 YNNKEL (reference sequence). CDR3 bases: TGTGCCAGCAGCCCGGGATCCTACGAGCAGTACTTC. This sequence encodes CASSPGSYEQYF.

This rearrangement joins TRBV28 to TRBJ2-7, with no clear D. This CDR3 comprises 14 residues. The V and J ends lost 3 bases and 3 bases respectively, with 12 bases between them. CDR1 and CDR2 (germline): MDHEN, SYDVKM. The DNA of the CDR3 is TGTGCCAGCAGTTTTGGGCTAGTCCTCTACGAGCAGTACTTC. Translating it yields CASSFGLVLYEQYF.

This clonotype has ten or more counts. The rearrangement uses TRBV6-2 or TRBV6-3 and TRBJ1-5, with D unclear. This CDR3 spans 14 amino acids. V gave up 6 bases and J gave up 4 bases, with 13 bases separating them. Germline lookup yields CDR1 MNHEY and CDR2 SVGEGT. CDR3 bases: TGTGCCAGCAGGGGCCCATCGGGGAATCAGCCCCAGCATTTT. This sequence encodes CASRGPSGNQPQHF.

The chain is built from TRBV5-1 and TRBJ1-6, with TRBD1 identical over 8 bases. The germline CDR1 and CDR2 sequences are SGHRS and YFSETQ. There are 15 residues in the CDR3. V was clipped by 0 bases and J by 9 bases; unmatched bases: 5. The CDR3 DNA reads TGCGCCAGCAGCTTGGCGGGACAGGCGCCTTCACCCCTCCACTTT. Protein sequence: CASSLAGQAPSPLHF.

This clonotype was seen many times. This chain joins TRBV12-3 or TRBV12-4 and TRBJ1-5; no definite D call. This CDR3 has 14 residues. V was shortened by 6 bases and J by 4 bases, with 13 bases between the two germline ends. The CDR3 bases are TGTGCCAGCAGACTAGAATCGGGGAATCAGCCCCAGCATTTT. Translating gives CASRLESGNQPQHF.

The V gene is TRBV3-1, the J gene TRBJ2-5; 7 positions match TRBD2. Unmatched junction bases numbered 9, after V lost 5 bases and J lost 3 bases. The CDR3 has 15 amino acids. From germline, CDR1 is LGHDT and CDR2 YNNKEL (reference sequence). The CDR3: CASSSGDYRKETQYF. For the CDR3, the DNA is TGTGCCAGCAGCTCCGGGGACTACCGAAAAGAGACCCAGTACTTC.

There are many counts of this clonotype. This rearrangement joins TRBV20-1 to TRBJ2-7; 7 bases align to TRBD2. Germline V gives CDR1 DFQATT, CDR2 SNEGSKA (reference sequence). J gave up 0 bases and V 0 bases, and 5 bases lay outside the gene matches. The CDR3 totals 15 residues. The CDR3 spells CSARDGRGSSYEQYF. CDR3 bases: TGCAGTGCTAGAGATGGGCGGGGGTCCTCCTACGAGCAGTACTTC.

The gene calls are TRBV20-1 and TRBJ2-7; 7 bases fit TRBD1. The CDR3 spans 13 residues. Germline loops: CDR1 DFQATT, CDR2 SNEGSKA (reference sequence). With V trimmed by 3 bases and J by 7 bases, 9 bases remained unmatched. The CDR3 nucleotides are TGCAGTGCTAGTTCCGACAGGGTGAGGGAGCAGTACTTC. Residues: CSASSDRVREQYF.

The rearrangement uses TRBV25-1 and TRBJ1-1; D might be TRBD1 (5 bases). CDR1 MGHDK and CDR2 SYGVNS come from the germline V gene. Trimming cost V 10 bases and J 4 bases, with 13 bases left between them. The CDR3 spans 12 residues. The CDR3 sequence is CATDQGATEAFF. CDR3 bases: TGTGCCACCGACCAGGGAGCCACTGAAGCTTTCTTT.

The rearrangement uses TRBV9 and TRBJ1-2; the D is unclear. The length of the CDR3 is 11 residues. V shed 3 bases and J shed 6 bases, with 6 bases lying between them. The germline V gene encodes CDR1 SGDLS and CDR2 YYNGEE. The CDR3, as DNA: TGTGCCAGCAGCGGGGTACATGGCTACACCTTC. Residues: CASSGVHGYTF.

This clonotype has a count of ten or more. V is TRBV12-3 or TRBV12-4 and J is TRBJ1-3; 9 bases map to TRBD1. V was clipped by 6 bases and J by 2 bases; unmatched bases: 5. There are 15 residues in the CDR3. In nucleotides, the CDR3 is TGTGCCAGCAGCCGGGGACAGGGTGCTGGAAACACCATATATTTT. The encoded protein is CASSRGQGAGNTIYF.

This clonotype was observed many times. The V call is TRBV2, the J call TRBJ2-7; 7 bases map to TRBD1. With V trimmed by 6 bases and J by 6 bases, 2 bases remained unmatched. The germline V gene encodes CDR1 SNHLY and CDR2 FYNNEI. This CDR3 region has 11 residues. The DNA of the CDR3 is TGTGCCAGCAGGACAGGGTCCGAGCAGTACTTC. As protein: CASRTGSEQYF. Looking up the rest from reference TRBV2 and TRBJ2-7 gives the full variable domain: EPEVTQTPSHQVTQMGQEVILRCVPISNHLYFYWYRQILGQKVEFLVSFYNNEISEKSEIFDDQFSVERPDGSNFTLKIRSTKLEDSAMYFCASRTGSEQYFGPGTRLTVT.

In its sample, this clonotype was seen many times. CDR3 DNA sequence: TGTGCCAGCAGCTTAGTGAGAACTCTCCTGGGGGCCAACGTCCTGACTTTC. It codes for CASSLVRTLLGANVLTF. V is TRBV11-1 and J is TRBJ2-6; D gene unclear. V lost 1 base and J lost 4, with 14 bases in between. The CDR3 extends over 17 amino acids. The germline V gene has CDR1 SGHAT and CDR2 FQDESV (reference sequence).

This clonotype has a count of ten or more. The chain carries TRBV15 and TRBJ1-1; TRBD1 matches at 10 bases. V shed 2 bases, J shed 5 bases, and the junction held 2 bases outside the gene matches. Germline V lookup: CDR1 LNHNV, CDR2 YYDKDF (reference sequence). The CDR3 covers 14 residues. CDR3 sequence: CATSRWTGGTEAFF. In nucleotides, the CDR3 is TGTGCCACCAGCAGATGGACAGGGGGAACTGAAGCTTTCTTT. Complete variable domain (other parts from reference TRBV15 and TRBJ1-1): DAMVIQNPRYQVTQFGKPVTLSCSQTLNHNVMYWYQQKSSQAPKLLFHYYDKDFNNEADTPDNFQSRRPNTSFCFLDIRSPGLGDTAMYLCATSRWTGGTEAFFGQGTRLTVV.

This clonotype was counted ten times or more. The V and J genes are TRBV7-9 and TRBJ1-2; TRBD1 aligns across 9 bases. This CDR3 is 13 amino acids long. CDR1 is SEHNR and CDR2 is FQNEAQ in the germline V gene (reference sequence). V shed 5 bases and J 8 bases; nucleotides not matched to a gene: 6. Written as DNA, the CDR3 is TGTGCCAGCAGCGAACAGGGGGCTCGGGGCTACACCTTC. Residues: CASSEQGARGYTF.

This clonotype was recorded at least ten times. The J gene is TRBJ1-2, the V gene TRBV28; D remains unclear. The V end lost 3 bases, the J end lost 1 base, and 18 bases lay between the germline ends. Per the germline V gene, CDR1 is MDHEN and CDR2 is SYDVKM. CDR3 length equals 17 residues. Here the CDR3 reads CASSFRFWRDGNYGYTF. In DNA form, the CDR3 reads TGTGCCAGCAGTTTTAGGTTCTGGAGGGATGGTAACTATGGCTACACCTTC.

This clonotype was counted only a few times. The chain employs TRBV5-1 and TRBJ1-2; 7 bases align to TRBD1. This CDR3 is 17 amino acids long. Germline assignment: CDR1 SGHRS and CDR2 YFSETQ. With 4 bases clipped from V and 8 bases from J, the junction kept 20 bases outside the gene matches. Here the CDR3 DNA reads TGCGCCAGCAGCGGCTCCCCTGAGGGGGCAGATGATTTCGGCTACACCTTC. This sequence encodes CASSGSPEGADDFGYTF.

The chain uses TRBV7-8 and TRBJ1-1; D unresolved. The CDR3 runs 13 residues. Between the trimmed V and J ends, which lost 2 bases and 7 bases, there was a span of 11 bases. CDR1 is SGHVS, CDR2 FQNEAQ, per germline. Here the CDR3 DNA reads TGTGCCAGCAGCTTAATGGCACCGGGTGAAGCTTTCTTT. It codes for CASSLMAPGEAFF.

This clonotype was detected many times. The chain is built from TRBV11-2 and TRBJ1-1, with D possibly TRBD1 on 5 matching bases. CDR3 size: 14 residues. Germline CDR1 SGHAT, CDR2 FQNNGV. Trimming pared 2 bases from V and 1 base from J, leaving 8 bases between. The CDR3 sequence: CASSLPDRNTEAFF. DNA of the CDR3: TGTGCCAGCAGCTTACCCGACAGGAACACTGAAGCTTTCTTT.

This CDR3 reads CASSQGLGLAGRYQETQYF. The CDR3, as DNA: TGCGCCAGCAGCCAAGGGTTGGGACTAGCGGGACGGTACCAAGAGACCCAGTACTTC. The chain combines TRBV4-1 with TRBJ2-5, with 13 bases fitting TRBD2. The CDR3 sequence is 19 residues long. V shed 1 base, J shed 0 bases, and the junction held 8 bases outside the gene matches. The germline V gene encodes CDR1 MGHRA and CDR2 YSYEKL.

The rearrangement joins TRBV6-5 to TRBJ1-6, with a weak D call TRBD1 (6 bases). Trimming removed 5 bases from V and 10 bases from J, with 12 bases in between. Germline V gene lookup returns CDR1 MNHEY and CDR2 SVGAGI. The CDR3 extends over 13 amino acids. The CDR3 spells CASSTGLNSPLHF. The CDR3 nucleotides read TGTGCCAGCAGTACAGGGTTGAACTCACCCCTCCACTTT.

The V and J genes are TRBV12-3 or TRBV12-4 and TRBJ2-2; 10 bases align to TRBD2. V shed 6 bases, J shed 6 bases, and the junction held 10 bases outside the gene matches. The CDR3 is 16 residues long. CDR3 residues: CASSFRSGGAPGELFF. The CDR3 DNA reads as TGTGCCAGCAGCTTTCGGAGCGGGGGGGCCCCCGGGGAGCTGTTTTTT.

This sequence joins TRBV11-2 and TRBJ2-7, with 9 bases identical to TRBD1. V lost 5 bases, J lost 3 bases, and 8 bases stayed unmatched. CDR3 length: 15 amino acids. Germline CDR1 is SGHAT and CDR2 is FQNNGV. The CDR3 sequence: CASSQRGQGFYEQYF. The CDR3 bases are TGTGCCAGCAGCCAACGGGGACAGGGTTTCTACGAGCAGTACTTC.

Many counts were recorded for this clonotype. The chain is built from TRBV10-3 and TRBJ1-5, with D uncertain. The CDR3 loop spans 14 amino acids. Trimming removed 0 bases from V and 4 bases from J, with 7 bases in between. CDR1 and CDR2 (germline): ENHRY, SYGVKD. The CDR3 DNA reads TGTGCCATCAGTGAGTCAAGCGGGAATCAGCCCCAGCATTTT. Residues: CAISESSGNQPQHF.